The rows below give T cell receptor beta chains drawn from one sample of a study of cytomegalovirus exposure and HLA in healthy donors. Assay used: immunoSEQ multiplex PCR; TCRdb lists only in-frame clones, some missing. The sample yields 170,000 or so clones, roughly four fifths seen once. Sequencing was carried out using PBMCs. These receptor sequences come from a man aged 45 to 65 in good health and CMV-seronegative. Each CDR3 is given with its conserved first and last residue. D genes are given only for firm matches. A clone size is listed for some rows: how often the clone was seen (once, few, many), or a class if it is expanded.

clone size: few
J gene: TRBJ2-1
D gene: TRBD1
V gene: TRBV5-1
CDR3 DNA: TGCGCCAGCAGCTCTACCGGGACAGGGTACAATGAGCAGTTCTTC
CDR3 protein: CASSSTGTGYNEQFF

clone size: .
J gene: TRBJ2-7
D gene: TRBD2
V gene: TRBV28
CDR3 DNA: TGTGCCAGCAGTTTTAGGGGAGGGAGCTACGAGCAGTACTTC
CDR3 protein: CASSFRGGSYEQYF

clone size: .
J gene: TRBJ1-2
D gene: TRBD1
V gene: TRBV7-8
CDR3 DNA: TGTGCCAGCAGCTCGACCAAGACAGGGGGCTATAATGGCTACACCTTC
CDR3 protein: CASSSTKTGGYNGYTF

clone size: .
J gene: TRBJ2-7
D gene: TRBD1
V gene: TRBV7-2
CDR3 DNA: TGTGCCAGCGGCCCCGGGACAGGATTCTACGAGCAGTACTTC
CDR3 protein: CASGPGTGFYEQYF

clone size: once
J gene: TRBJ1-2
D gene: .
V gene: TRBV30
CDR3 DNA: TGTGCCTGGTCCTTATCGACAGTGCGTGGCTACACCTTC
CDR3 protein: CAWSLSTVRGYTF

clone size: .
J gene: TRBJ1-4
D gene: TRBD1
V gene: TRBV5-1
CDR3 DNA: TGCGCCAGCAGCGCCGGGGCAGGGGGACATGAAAAACTGTTTTTT
CDR3 protein: CASSAGAGGHEKLFF

clone size: .
J gene: TRBJ2-7
D gene: TRBD2
V gene: TRBV7-2
CDR3 DNA: TGTGCCAGCAGCTCTGGGCGGCTAGCGGGAGTCCGCGAGCAGTACTTC
CDR3 protein: CASSSGRLAGVREQYF

clone size: .
J gene: TRBJ1-5
D gene: .
V gene: TRBV4-2
CDR3 DNA: TGTGCCAGCAGCCAAGTCTTCAGGGGTAGGAACAATCAGCCCCAGCATTTT
CDR3 protein: CASSQVFRGRNNQPQHF

clone size: .
J gene: TRBJ2-6
D gene: TRBD1
V gene: TRBV7-3
CDR3 DNA: TGTGCCAGCAGCCTAGGGACAGACTCTGGGGCCAACGTCCTGACTTTC
CDR3 protein: CASSLGTDSGANVLTF

clone size: .
J gene: TRBJ1-5
D gene: .
V gene: TRBV25-1
CDR3 DNA: TGTGCCAGCAGTGGGGCAGGTGTAAGCAATCAGCCCCAGCATTTT
CDR3 protein: CASSGAGVSNQPQHF

clone size: .
J gene: TRBJ1-5
D gene: TRBD1
V gene: TRBV7-9
CDR3 DNA: TGTGCCAGCAGCTTCACAGGGGTGAGGCAGCCCCAGCATTTT
CDR3 protein: CASSFTGVRQPQHF

clone size: .
J gene: TRBJ2-1
D gene: TRBD1
V gene: TRBV5-6
CDR3 DNA: TGTGCCAGCAGCCCGCTCGGGACAGGTAGGAGGGTTTACAATGAGCAGTTCTTC
CDR3 protein: CASSPLGTGRRVYNEQFF

clone size: .
J gene: TRBJ2-1
D gene: TRBD2
V gene: TRBV7-9
CDR3 DNA: TGTGCCAGCAGCCTGAGCGGGGGCGAGCAGTTCTTC
CDR3 protein: CASSLSGGEQFF

clone size: .
J gene: TRBJ2-3
D gene: TRBD1
V gene: TRBV29-1
CDR3 DNA: TGCAGCGTTGCGACAGGGGTCAAAGATACGCAGTATTTT
CDR3 protein: CSVATGVKDTQYF

clone size: .
J gene: TRBJ2-1
D gene: .
V gene: TRBV12-5
CDR3 DNA: TGTGCTAGTGGTTTGGACTATGAGCAGTTCTTC
CDR3 protein: CASGLDYEQFF

clone size: .
J gene: TRBJ1-2
D gene: .
V gene: TRBV15
CDR3 DNA: TGTGCCACCAGCAGGGTTATAGGGGCCAGGGGCTACACCTTC
CDR3 protein: CATSRVIGARGYTF

clone size: .
J gene: TRBJ2-5
D gene: TRBD2
V gene: TRBV15
CDR3 DNA: TGTGCCACCAGCTCACAGACTAGCGGACGAGAGACCCAGTACTTC
CDR3 protein: CATSSQTSGRETQYF

clone size: .
J gene: TRBJ2-7
D gene: .
V gene: TRBV5-3
CDR3 DNA: TGTGCCAGAAGCTTGGTTTTCGGGGTTGGGGGGAGCTCCTACGAGCAGTACTTC
CDR3 protein: CARSLVFGVGGSSYEQYF

clone size: .
J gene: TRBJ2-1
D gene: TRBD2
V gene: TRBV27
CDR3 DNA: TGTGCCAGCACCCCAAAATATGAGGGAGGGAGCTCCTACAATGAGCAGTTCTTC
CDR3 protein: CASTPKYEGGSSYNEQFF

clone size: .
J gene: TRBJ1-5
D gene: TRBD1
V gene: TRBV6-5
CDR3 DNA: TGTGCCAGCAGCCTAGACAGGGGCAGCAATCAGCCCCAGCATTTT
CDR3 protein: CASSLDRGSNQPQHF

clone size: .
J gene: TRBJ1-1
D gene: TRBD1
V gene: TRBV5-1
CDR3 DNA: TGCGCCAGCAGCTTAAGGGACAGGGCTGAAGCTTTCTTT
CDR3 protein: CASSLRDRAEAFF

clone size: .
J gene: TRBJ2-3
D gene: TRBD2
V gene: TRBV19
CDR3 DNA: TGTGCCAGTAGTAACTTGGGGGCTAGCGGGAAATCAGATACGCAGTATTTT
CDR3 protein: CASSNLGASGKSDTQYF

clone size: .
J gene: TRBJ2-1
D gene: TRBD1
V gene: TRBV7-2
CDR3 DNA: TGTGCCAGCAGCCCGGGACAGGGGACTGAGCAGTTCTTC
CDR3 protein: CASSPGQGTEQFF

clone size: .
J gene: TRBJ2-1
D gene: TRBD1
V gene: TRBV27
CDR3 DNA: TGTGCCAGCAGTTTATTGGGACAGATATACAATGAGCAGTTCTTC
CDR3 protein: CASSLLGQIYNEQFF

clone size: .
J gene: TRBJ1-4
D gene: TRBD1
V gene: TRBV27
CDR3 DNA: TGTGCCAGCAGTTTTCTGACAGGGAATGAAAAACTGTTTTTT
CDR3 protein: CASSFLTGNEKLFF

clone size: .
J gene: TRBJ2-7
D gene: TRBD2
V gene: TRBV7-2
CDR3 DNA: TGTGCCAGCAGCTTATCTGGTAGCGGGAGCGGGGAGCAGTACTTC
CDR3 protein: CASSLSGSGSGEQYF

clone size: .
J gene: TRBJ1-2
D gene: TRBD1
V gene: TRBV7-9
CDR3 DNA: TGTGCCAGCAGCAGGACAGGGTTCGATGGCTACACCTTC
CDR3 protein: CASSRTGFDGYTF